This T cell receptor (beta chain) was obtained from a study of T cell responses to AZD1222 COVID-19 vaccine. Study-wide results and limits: Researchers report vaccine-associated CD4 TCRs spanning spike, with dominance at 160-218 and 743-854.

The germline V gene has CDR1 LNHDA and CDR2 SQIVND (reference sequence). CDR3 length equals 14 residues. V lost 11 bases and J 1 base, leaving 17 bases between the germline ends. Worth noting for this clone: The antigen is unknown.

Assay: immunoSEQ multiplex PCR; the TCRdb copy retains only in-frame clones and omits some. The sample contains approximately 140,000 clones, 92% of which appear only once. This chain uses TRBV19 with TRBJ1-2, with D possibly TRBD1 on 5 matching bases. The receptor was derived from an adult who received the AZD1222 COVID-19 vaccine. The starting material was peripheral blood, obtained 28 days after the second AZD1222 dose. CDR3 nucleotide sequence: TGTGCCTCGGGGGACGGGGGATTTAACTATGGCTACACCTTC. It specifies CASGDGGFNYGYTF.